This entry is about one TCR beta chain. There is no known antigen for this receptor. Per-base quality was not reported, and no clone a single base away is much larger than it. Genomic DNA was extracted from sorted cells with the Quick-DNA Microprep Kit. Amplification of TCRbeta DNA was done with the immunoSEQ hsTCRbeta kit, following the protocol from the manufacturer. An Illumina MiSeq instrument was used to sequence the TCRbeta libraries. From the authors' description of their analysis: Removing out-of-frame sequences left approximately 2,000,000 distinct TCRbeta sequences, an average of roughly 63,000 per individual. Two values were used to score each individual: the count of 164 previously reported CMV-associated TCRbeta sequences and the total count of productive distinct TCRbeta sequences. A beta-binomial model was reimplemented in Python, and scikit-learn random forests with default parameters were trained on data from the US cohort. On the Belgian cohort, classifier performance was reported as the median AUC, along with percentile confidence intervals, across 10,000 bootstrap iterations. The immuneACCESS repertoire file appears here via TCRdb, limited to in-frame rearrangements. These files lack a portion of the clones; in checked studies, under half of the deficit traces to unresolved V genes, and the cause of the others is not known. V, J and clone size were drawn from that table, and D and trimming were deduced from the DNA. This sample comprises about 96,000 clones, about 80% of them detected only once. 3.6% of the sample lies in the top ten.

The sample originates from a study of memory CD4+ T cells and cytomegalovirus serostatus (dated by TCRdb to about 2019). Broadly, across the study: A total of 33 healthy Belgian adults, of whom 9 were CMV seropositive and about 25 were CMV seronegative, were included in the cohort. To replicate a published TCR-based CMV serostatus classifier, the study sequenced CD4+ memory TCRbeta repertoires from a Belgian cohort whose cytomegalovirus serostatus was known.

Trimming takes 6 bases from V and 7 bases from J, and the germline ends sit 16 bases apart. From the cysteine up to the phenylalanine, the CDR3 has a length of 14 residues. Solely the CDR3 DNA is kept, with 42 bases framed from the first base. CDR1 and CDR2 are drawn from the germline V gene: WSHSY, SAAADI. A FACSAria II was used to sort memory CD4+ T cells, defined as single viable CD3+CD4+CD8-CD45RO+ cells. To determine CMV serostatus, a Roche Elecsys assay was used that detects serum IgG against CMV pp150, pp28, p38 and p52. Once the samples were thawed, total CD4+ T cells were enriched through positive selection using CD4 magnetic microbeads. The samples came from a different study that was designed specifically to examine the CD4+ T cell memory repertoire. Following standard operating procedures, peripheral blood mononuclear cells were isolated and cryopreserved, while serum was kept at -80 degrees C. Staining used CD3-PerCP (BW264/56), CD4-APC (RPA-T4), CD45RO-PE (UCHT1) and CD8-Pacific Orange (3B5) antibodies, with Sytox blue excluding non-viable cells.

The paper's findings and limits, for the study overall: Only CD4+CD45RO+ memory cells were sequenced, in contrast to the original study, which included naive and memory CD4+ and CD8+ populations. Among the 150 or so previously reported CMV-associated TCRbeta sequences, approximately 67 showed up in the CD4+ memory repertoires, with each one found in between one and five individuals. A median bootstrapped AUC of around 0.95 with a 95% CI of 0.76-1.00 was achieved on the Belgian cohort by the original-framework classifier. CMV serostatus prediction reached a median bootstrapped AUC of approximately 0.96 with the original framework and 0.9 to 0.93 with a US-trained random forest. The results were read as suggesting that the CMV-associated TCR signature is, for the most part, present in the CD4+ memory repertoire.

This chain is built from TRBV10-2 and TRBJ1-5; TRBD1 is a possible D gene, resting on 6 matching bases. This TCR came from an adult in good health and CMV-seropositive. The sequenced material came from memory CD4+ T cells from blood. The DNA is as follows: TGCGCCAGCAGGACCTCAGGGGTAGGACAGCCCCAGCATTTT. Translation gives CASRTSGVGQPQHF.